This T cell receptor beta chain was documented in a study of regulatory T cells in long-lasting Graves disease. Across the study: Patients met the persistent Graves' disease definition after over 5 years of antithyroid drugs with positive TSH receptor antibodies.

Specified time point: persistent/refractory GD, antithyroid drugs over 5 years with positive TRAb. Extracted PBMC RNA gave rise to the TCR library. In this cohort, patients came from an endocrinology department located in Xi'an, China. Germline V gene lookup returns CDR1 DFQATT and CDR2 SNEGSKA (reference sequence). This CDR3 comprises 11 residues. V was clipped by 3 bases and J by 6 bases, with 8 bases between them. Arm-PCR of CDR3 regions and iRepertoire HTBI primers were used to build TCR beta libraries. Each CDR3 protein gets one entry after TCRdb re-called the multiplex PCR reads with MiXCR. The table has around 400,000 distinct CDR3 sequences, about 23% seen once. Study outcomes and limitations: Limited sample numbers may have lowered accuracy. TRBV28, TRBJ1-2 and TRBJ2-5 emerged as the favored segments in persistent disease.

This clonotype came up many times. The antigen is undetermined. The specimen comprised peripheral blood mononuclear cells (PBMCs), sampled when the disease was refractory, from a patient treated with antithyroid drugs. The V call is TRBV20-1, the J call TRBJ2-5; TRBD2 might be the D (5 bases). This sequence originates from a woman in her 40s with Graves disease. The CDR3 region is CSASRGKTQYF. As DNA, the CDR3 is TGCAGTGCTAGCCGGGGAAAGACCCAGTACTTC.